This TCR beta chain comes out of a study of regulatory T cells in long-lasting Graves disease. Time point defined: newly diagnosed GD, antithyroid drugs for less than 3 months. Scientists built the TCR library using RNA that was extracted from PBMCs. CDR1 is DFQATT and CDR2 is SNEGSKA in the germline V gene (reference sequence). This CDR3 has 15 amino acids. Trimming shortened V by 2 bases and J by 2 bases, and 14 bases separated the two germline ends. Building the TCR beta libraries relied on iRepertoire HTBI primers, and CDR3 regions underwent Arm-PCR. TCRdb redid the calling of the multiplex PCR reads with MiXCR, one entry per CDR3 protein. This table has around 480,000 distinct CDR3 sequences, 15% to 20% appearing once. This sample was also put to use in a study of T cells in Graves' hyperthyroidism and ophthalmopathy.

Sequences were derived from peripheral blood mononuclear cells (PBMCs), sampled at new diagnosis, from a patient treated with antithyroid drugs. The clonotype originates from a woman aged 35-60 years with Graves disease. The chain combines TRBV20-1 with TRBJ2-3, with D uncertain. The CDR3 region has the DNA TGCAGTGCTAGACCCCCATCGGGTGCCACAGATACGCAGTATTTT. As protein: CSARPPSGATDTQYF.